One and the same sample provided the 5 T cell receptor beta chains below, sequenced in a study of CD4 T cell repertoires and nickel. TCRdb reanalysed the RT-PCR reads using MiXCR and keeps one entry per CDR3 protein. The table has 150 or so distinct CDR3 sequences, about half seen once. The specimen sequenced was CD4+ T cells from blood, not recorded whether cultured. These receptors came from a human donor in a nickel allergy study, with or without nickel allergy (not recorded which). It is not recorded whether this sample comes from one donor or several.

The V and J genes are TRBV19 and TRBJ2-7; TRBD1 matches 10 bases. Germline V CDR1 and CDR2: LNHDA, SQIVND (reference sequence). The CDR3 has 13 residues. Trimming took 0 bases from V and 9 from J; bases not matched to a gene: 2. CDR3 nucleotide sequence: TGTGCCAGTAGTATAGATTGGGACAGGGGGCAGTACTTC. This translates into CASSIDWDRGQYF.

Only a few counts were recorded for this clonotype. The chain couples TRBV3-1 to TRBJ2-5; 8 bases line up with TRBD1. This CDR3 comprises 14 residues. Germline V gene data show CDR1 as LGHDT and CDR2 as YNNKEL (reference sequence). Trimming took 4 bases from V and 7 from J; bases not matched to a gene: 8. CDR3: CASSPRTGSGTQYF. In nucleotides, the CDR3 is TGTGCCAGCAGCCCCAGGACAGGGAGCGGGACCCAGTACTTC.

Only a few counts were recorded for this clonotype. The rearrangement joins TRBV4-1 to TRBJ1-4; D unresolved. V was cut by 1 base and J by 0 bases, with 6 bases left in between. The CDR3 loop spans 15 amino acids. Per the germline V gene, CDR1 is MGHRA and CDR2 is YSYEKL. Here the CDR3 reads CASSQVWSTNEKLFF. CDR3 DNA sequence: TGCGCCAGCAGCCAAGTGTGGTCAACTAATGAAAAACTGTTTTTT.

The chain employs TRBV7-2 and TRBJ2-6; unclear D gene. The CDR3 spans 15 residues. With 1 base removed from V and 4 bases from J, the gap between germline ends came to 8 bases. Per the germline V gene, CDR1 is SGHTA and CDR2 is FQGNSA. In nucleotides, the CDR3 is TGTGCCAGCAGCTTAGGGTCCTCCGGGGCCAACGTCCTGACTTTC. This translates into CASSLGSSGANVLTF.

The chain is built from TRBV6-5 and TRBJ1-1; D gene ambiguous. CDR3 length equals 12 residues. Trimming shortened V by 6 bases and J by 3 bases, and 8 bases separated the two germline ends. From germline, CDR1 is MNHEY and CDR2 SVGAGI. For the CDR3, the DNA is TGTGCCAGCAGGTCTACGGACACTGAAGCTTTCTTT. Residues: CASRSTDTEAFF.